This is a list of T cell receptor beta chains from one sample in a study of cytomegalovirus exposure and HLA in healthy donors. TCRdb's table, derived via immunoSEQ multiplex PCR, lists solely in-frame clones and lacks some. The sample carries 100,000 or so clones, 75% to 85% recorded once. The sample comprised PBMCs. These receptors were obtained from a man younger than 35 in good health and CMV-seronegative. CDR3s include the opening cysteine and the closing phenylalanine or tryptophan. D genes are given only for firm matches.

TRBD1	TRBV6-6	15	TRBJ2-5	CASSYLGQGAKTQYF
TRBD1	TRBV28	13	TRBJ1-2	CASSSNRGGGYTF
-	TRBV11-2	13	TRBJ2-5	CASSYRQEETQYF
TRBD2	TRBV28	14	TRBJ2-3	CASSIAGGRDTQYF
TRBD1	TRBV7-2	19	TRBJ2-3	CASSLSDRGLIGGTDTQYF
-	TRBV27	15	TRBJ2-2	CASSLEQGWTGELFF
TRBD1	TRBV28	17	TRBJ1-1	CASSQTRDRDYRTEAFF
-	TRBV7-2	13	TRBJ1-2	CASSWGEGLGYTF
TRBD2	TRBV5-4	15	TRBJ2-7	CASSLGAPGGIEQYF
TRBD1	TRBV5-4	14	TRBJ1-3	CASSRQGGGNTIYF
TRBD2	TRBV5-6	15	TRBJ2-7	CASSLELLAGGEQYF
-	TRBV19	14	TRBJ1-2	CASRGPGQRNGYTF
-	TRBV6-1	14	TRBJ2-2	CATRNRVDTGELFF
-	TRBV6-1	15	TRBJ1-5	CASSVGGPGNQPQHF
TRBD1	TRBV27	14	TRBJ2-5	CASRPRGRGETQYF
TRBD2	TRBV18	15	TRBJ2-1	CASSPTSGSYNEQFF
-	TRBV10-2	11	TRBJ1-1	CASSVTDEAFF
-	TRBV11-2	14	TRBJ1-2	CASSLAFLNYGYTF
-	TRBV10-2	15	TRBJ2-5	CASSDSDYLEETQYF
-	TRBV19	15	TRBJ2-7	CASSPPDSSTYEQYF
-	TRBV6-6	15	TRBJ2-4	CASSYHDKVKNIQYF
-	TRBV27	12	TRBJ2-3	CASRRDVDTQYF
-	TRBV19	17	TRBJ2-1	CASSPGGSAFSYNEQFF
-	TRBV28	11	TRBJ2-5	CASSYTQTQYF
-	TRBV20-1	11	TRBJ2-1	CSARDSVREFF
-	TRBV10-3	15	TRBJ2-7	CAISGGGLNSYEQYF
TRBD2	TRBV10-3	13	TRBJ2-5	CAIRLAAQETQYF
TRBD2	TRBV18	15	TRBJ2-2	CASSVGLARSGELFF
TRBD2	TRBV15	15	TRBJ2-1	CATSRLAGPYNEQFF
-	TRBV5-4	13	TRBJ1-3	CASSLYREHTIYF
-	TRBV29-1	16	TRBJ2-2	CSALRLRPGDTGELFF
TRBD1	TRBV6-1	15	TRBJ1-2	CATDFPGTGGRGYTF
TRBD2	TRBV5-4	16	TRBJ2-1	CASSQLANPTYNEQFF
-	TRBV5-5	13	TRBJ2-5	CASSSTGKETQYF
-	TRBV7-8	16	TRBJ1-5	CASSLEAGPGNQPQHF
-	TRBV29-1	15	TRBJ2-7	CSVEDRAARGYEQYF
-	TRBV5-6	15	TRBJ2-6	CASSFGRAGANALTF
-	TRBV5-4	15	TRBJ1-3	CASSLRDFGGNTIYF
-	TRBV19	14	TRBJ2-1	CASSVMDGDNEQFF
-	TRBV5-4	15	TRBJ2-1	CASSFWSGGNNEQFF